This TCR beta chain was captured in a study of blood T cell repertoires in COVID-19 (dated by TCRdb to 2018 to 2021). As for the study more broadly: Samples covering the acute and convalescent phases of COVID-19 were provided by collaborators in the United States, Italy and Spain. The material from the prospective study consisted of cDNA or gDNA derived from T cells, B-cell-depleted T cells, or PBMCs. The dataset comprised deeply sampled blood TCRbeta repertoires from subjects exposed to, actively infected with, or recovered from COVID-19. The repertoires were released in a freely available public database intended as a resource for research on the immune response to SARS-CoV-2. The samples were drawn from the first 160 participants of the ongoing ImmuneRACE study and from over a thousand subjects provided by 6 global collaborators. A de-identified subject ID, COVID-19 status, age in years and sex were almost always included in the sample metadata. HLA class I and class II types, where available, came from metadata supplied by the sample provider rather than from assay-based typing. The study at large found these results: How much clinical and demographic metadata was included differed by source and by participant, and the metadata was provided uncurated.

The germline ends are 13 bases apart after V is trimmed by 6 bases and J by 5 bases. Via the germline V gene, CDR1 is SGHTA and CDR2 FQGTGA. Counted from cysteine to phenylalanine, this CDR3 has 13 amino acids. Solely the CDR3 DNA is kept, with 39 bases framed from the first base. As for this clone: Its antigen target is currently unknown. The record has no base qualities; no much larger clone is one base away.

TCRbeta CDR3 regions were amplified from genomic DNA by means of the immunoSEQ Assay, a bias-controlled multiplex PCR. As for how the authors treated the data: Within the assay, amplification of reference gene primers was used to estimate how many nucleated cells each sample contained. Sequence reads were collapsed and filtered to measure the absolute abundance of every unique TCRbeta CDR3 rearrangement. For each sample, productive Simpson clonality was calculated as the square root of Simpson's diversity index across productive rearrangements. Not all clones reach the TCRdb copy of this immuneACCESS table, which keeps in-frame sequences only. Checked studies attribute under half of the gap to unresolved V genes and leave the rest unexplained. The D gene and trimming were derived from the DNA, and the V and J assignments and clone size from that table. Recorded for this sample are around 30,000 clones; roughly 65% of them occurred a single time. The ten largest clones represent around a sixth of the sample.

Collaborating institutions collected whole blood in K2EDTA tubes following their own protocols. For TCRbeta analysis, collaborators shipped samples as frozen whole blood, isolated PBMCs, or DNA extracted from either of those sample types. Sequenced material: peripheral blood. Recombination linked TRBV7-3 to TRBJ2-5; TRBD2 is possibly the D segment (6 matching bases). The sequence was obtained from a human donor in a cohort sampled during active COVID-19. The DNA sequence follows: TGTGCCAGCAGTCCGGGGGAGGAGGAGACCCAGTACTTC. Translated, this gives CASSPGEEETQYF.